This TCR beta chain comes out of a study of OX40 agonist ivuxolimab in advanced cancers. Study-level points and caveats: CD4+ and CD8+ T cells in blood underwent clonal expansion by week 6 at 0.1 to 3.0 mg/kg. Average numbers of expanded clones were greater in CD8+ T cells than in CD4+.

Regarding this clone: Its target is unknown.

The data were produced by immunoSEQ multiplex PCR, yet TCRdb's version contains in-frame clones alone and is incomplete. The sample lists 50,000 to 65,000 clones; over 80% were seen once. The CDR3 is made up of 13 amino acids. Trimming removed 6 bases from V and 2 bases from J, with 10 bases in between. The germline V gene has CDR1 SGHVS and CDR2 FNYEAQ. This chain joins TRBV7-6 and TRBJ2-5; D gene unclear. The clonotype was recovered from an adult with an advanced solid tumor such as melanoma, head and neck, liver or kidney cancer. This sample comprised CD4+ or CD8+ T cells sorted from blood, obtained in a trial of the OX40 agonist ivuxolimab. CDR3 coding DNA: TGTGCCAGCAGTCGTACCGTGCAAGAGACCCAGTACTTC. Its translation is CASSRTVQETQYF.